The source of this T cell receptor (beta chain) is a study of CD8 T cells in ankylosing spondylitis. This CDR3 has 17 residues. The V gene lost 0 bases and the J gene lost 3 bases, with 19 bases spanning the gap. Looked up from germline, CDR1 is SGDLS and CDR2 is YYNGEE. This clonotype was found once. MiXCR was run by TCRdb on the 5' RACE reads, yielding one entry per CDR3 protein. In the table there are about 150,000 distinct CDR3 sequences, 44% of which are singletons. The rearrangement links TRBV9 to TRBJ2-7, with D unclear. Sequenced material: synovial fluid, either unsorted or a sorted T cell fraction (not recorded which). This sequence originates from a male donor with ankylosing spondylitis. The CDR3 loop is CASSVAKGLLCYYEQYF. The CDR3 DNA sequence: TGTGCCAGCAGCGTAGCTAAAGGCCTTCTTTGTTACTACGAGCAGTACTTC. Using reference TRBV9 and TRBJ2-7 for the parts outside the CDR3, the full variable domain is DSGVTQTPKHLITATGQRVTLRCSPRSGDLSVYWYQQSLDQGLQFLIQYYNGEERAKGNILERFSAQQFPDLHSELNLSSLELGDSALYFCASSVAKGLLCYYEQYFGPGTRLTVT.